The clone carrying this T cell receptor (beta chain) occurred once. Clones were read by immunoSEQ multiplex PCR, and TCRdb kept only the in-frame ones, dropping some. This sample yields 150,000 to 200,000 clones, of which about 90% are seen a single time; 2% to 2.5% belongs to the top ten. These data come from a study of control samples from healthy donors and cancer patients. The V gene's germline CDR1 is KGHSH and CDR2 LQKENI. The V and J ends lost 1 base and 1 base, in that order; junction bases with no gene match: 4. The CDR3 has 15 residues. This clonotype was sampled from a woman aged 40-49 years in good health. The chain recombines TRBV18 with TRBJ2-7; 7 bases are shared with TRBD1. The source material was blood. CDR3 bases: TGTGCCAGCTCACCACTCGGACAGGTTTCCTACGAGCAGTACTTC. This codes for CASSPLGQVSYEQYF.